The source of this T cell receptor beta chain is a study of cytomegalovirus exposure and HLA in healthy donors. The PCR contained 60 Vbeta and 13 Jbeta primers. Clones were read by immunoSEQ multiplex PCR, and TCRdb kept only the in-frame ones, dropping some. The sample holds more than 100,000 clones. This clonotype was obtained from a woman aged 40 to 55 in good health and CMV-seronegative. The sample comprised PBMCs.

Here the CDR3 reads CASSPLGDEDEQYF. The CDR3, as DNA: TGTGCCAGCAGCCCCCTAGGGGATGAGGACGAGCAGTACTTC. This chain joins TRBV9 and TRBJ2-7; D perhaps matches TRBD1 (5 bases). V lost 4 bases, J lost 5 bases, and 16 bases lay in between. The germline V gene has CDR1 SGDLS and CDR2 YYNGEE. The CDR3 is made up of 14 amino acids.